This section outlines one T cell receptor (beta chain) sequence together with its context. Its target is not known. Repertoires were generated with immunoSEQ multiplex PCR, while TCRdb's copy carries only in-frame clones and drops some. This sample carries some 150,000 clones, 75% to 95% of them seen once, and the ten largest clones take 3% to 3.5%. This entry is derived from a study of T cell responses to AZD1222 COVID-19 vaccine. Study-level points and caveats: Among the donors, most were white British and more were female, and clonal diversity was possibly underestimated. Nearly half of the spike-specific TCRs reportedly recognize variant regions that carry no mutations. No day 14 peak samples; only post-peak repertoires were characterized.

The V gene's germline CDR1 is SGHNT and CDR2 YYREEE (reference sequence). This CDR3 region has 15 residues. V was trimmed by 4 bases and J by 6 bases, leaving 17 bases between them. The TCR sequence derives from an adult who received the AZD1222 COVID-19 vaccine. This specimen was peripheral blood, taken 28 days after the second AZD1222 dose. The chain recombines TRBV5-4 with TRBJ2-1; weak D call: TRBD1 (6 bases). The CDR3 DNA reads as TGTGCCAGCAGCCCCGAGGCTTTGGGGGCCAATGAGCAGTTCTTC. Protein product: CASSPEALGANEQFF.